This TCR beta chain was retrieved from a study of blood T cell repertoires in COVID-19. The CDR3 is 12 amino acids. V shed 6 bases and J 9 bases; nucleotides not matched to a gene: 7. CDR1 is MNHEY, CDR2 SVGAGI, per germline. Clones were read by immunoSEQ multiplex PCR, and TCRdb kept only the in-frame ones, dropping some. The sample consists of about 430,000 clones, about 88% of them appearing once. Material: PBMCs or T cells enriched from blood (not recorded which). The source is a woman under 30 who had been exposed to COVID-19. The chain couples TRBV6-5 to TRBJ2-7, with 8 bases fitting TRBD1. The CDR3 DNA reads TGTGCCAGCAGACCGACAGGGGTGTGGCAGTACTTC. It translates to CASRPTGVWQYF.